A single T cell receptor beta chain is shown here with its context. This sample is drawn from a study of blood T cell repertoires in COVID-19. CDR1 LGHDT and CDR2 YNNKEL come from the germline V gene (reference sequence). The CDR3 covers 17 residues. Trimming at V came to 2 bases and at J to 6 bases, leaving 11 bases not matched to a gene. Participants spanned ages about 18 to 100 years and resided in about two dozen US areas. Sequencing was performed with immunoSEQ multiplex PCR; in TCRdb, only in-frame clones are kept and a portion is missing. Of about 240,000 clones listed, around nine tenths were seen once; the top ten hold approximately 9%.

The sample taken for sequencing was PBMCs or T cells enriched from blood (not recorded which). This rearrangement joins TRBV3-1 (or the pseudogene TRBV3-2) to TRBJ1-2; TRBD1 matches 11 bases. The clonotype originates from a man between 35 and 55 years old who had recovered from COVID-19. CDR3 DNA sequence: TGTGCCAGCAGCCAAATGGACAGGGGGCGCGGATTTAATGGCTACACCTTC. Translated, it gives CASSQMDRGRGFNGYTF.